These 14 T cell receptor beta chains share one sample of origin, sequenced in a study of Graves' ophthalmopathy and Graves' hyperthyroidism. The authors amplified TCR beta CDR3 regions from RNA transcripts. First-round RT-PCR relied on HTBI primers, and a second-round multiplex PCR came next. TCRdb analysed the multiplex PCR reads with MiXCR anew, one entry per CDR3 protein. The table lists almost 750,000 distinct CDR3 sequences, roughly 41% of them singletons, with approximately 46% in the top ten. Material: peripheral blood. These receptors were obtained from an adult man with Graves' ophthalmopathy.

The CDR3 DNA is TGTGCCACCAGCAGAGCCGGGACAGGGAACTATGGCTACACCTTC. Translation: CATSRAGTGNYGYTF. The V call is TRBV15, the J call TRBJ1-2; 9 nucleotides match TRBD1. Germline V CDR1 and CDR2: LNHNV, YYDKDF (reference sequence). Trimming took 1 base from V and 2 from J; bases not matched to a gene: 2. There are 15 residues in the CDR3.

With regard to this clonotype: As the CDR3 is not closed by the conserved phenylalanine or tryptophan, this likely results from a read error. The chain links TRBV5-1 to TRBJ1-1, with TRBD1 matching 9 bases. The germline V gene encodes CDR1 SGHRS and CDR2 YFSETQ. The CDR3 totals 14 residues. Here the CDR3 reads CASSPVPGQGLAFL. The CDR3 bases are TGTGCCAGCAGCCCAGTCCCGGGACAGGGACTGGCTTTCCTT.

CDR3 sequence (DNA): TGTGCCAGCTCACCCCGAGGACCGATGCCTGGAAACACCATATATTTT. The encoded protein is CASSPRGPMPGNTIYF. The genes are TRBV2 and TRBJ1-3; D remains unclear. Germline-derived CDR1 and CDR2 are SNHLY and FYNNEI. The CDR3 consists of 16 residues. Trimming shortened V by 8 bases and J by 2 bases, and 19 bases separated the two germline ends.

The chain uses TRBV12-3 or TRBV12-4 and TRBJ2-5; maybe TRBD1 (5 bases). The CDR3 runs 13 residues. Trimming took off 1 base at V and 7 bases at J, with 10 bases between the two ends. CDR3 sequence (DNA): TGTGCCAGCAGTTTAGGGGGCACGGTGACCCAGTACTTC. It translates to CASSLGGTVTQYF.

The chain has TRBV7-9 and TRBJ1-2, with D perhaps TRBD1 (6 bases). V was clipped by 8 bases and J by 6 bases, with 16 bases between them. The CDR3 extends over 13 amino acids. CDR1 SEHNR and CDR2 FQNEAQ come from the germline V gene (reference sequence). The CDR3 region has the DNA TGTGCCAGCCAGGGGTGGGGGGCCAATGGCTACACCTTC. It specifies CASQGWGANGYTF.

This sequence joins TRBV20-1 and TRBJ2-7; 11 nucleotides line up with TRBD1. CDR1 is DFQATT and CDR2 is SNEGSKA in the germline V gene (reference sequence). The CDR3 runs to 16 residues. V shed 4 bases, J shed 6 bases, and the junction held 14 bases outside the gene matches. CDR3 coding DNA: TGCAGTGCTATCGAAAGAGCGGGACAGGGGGGAGGCGAGCAGTACTTC. This translates into CSAIERAGQGGGEQYF.

The chain is built from TRBV2 and TRBJ2-7; 12 positions agree with TRBD2. The CDR3 has 15 residues. V was clipped by 6 bases and J by 2 bases; unmatched bases: 5. Germline V gene sequence: CDR1 SNHLY, CDR2 FYNNEI. The CDR3 loop is CASSRTSGKTYEQYF. In nucleotides, the CDR3 is TGTGCCAGCAGCCGGACTAGCGGGAAGACCTACGAGCAGTACTTC.

This clonotype has only a few counts. One junction end disagrees with the germline gene, perhaps due to a read error. This rearrangement joins TRBV10-3 to TRBJ1-1; D is uncertain. The CDR3 has 14 amino acids. Germline V lookup: CDR1 ENHRY, CDR2 SYGVKD. CDR3 nucleotides: TGTGCCAGCAGTTATCAGCTCACGAACACTGAAGCTTTCTTT. This gives the protein CASSYQLTNTEAFF.

Worth noting for this clonotype: This may arise from a read error, as a much more abundant clone is one base away. V and J are TRBV15 and TRBJ1-2; possibly TRBD1 for D (5 bases). Germline V gives CDR1 LNHNV, CDR2 YYDKDF (reference sequence). The CDR3 contains 16 residues. In DNA form, the CDR3 reads TGTGCCGCCAGCAGAGATTCATACGGGGGTAACTATGGCTACACCTTC. Amino acid sequence: CAASRDSYGGNYGYTF. Full variable domain (rest looked up from reference TRBV15 and TRBJ1-2): DAMVIQNPRYQVTQFGKPVTLSCSQTLNHNVMYWYQQKSSQAPKLLFHYYDKDFNNEADTPDNFQSRRPNTSFCFLDIRSPGLGDTAMYLCAASRDSYGGNYGYTFGSGTRLTVV.

The chain links TRBV7-3 to TRBJ2-7; TRBD1 aligns across 9 bases. The CDR3 totals 14 residues. CDR1 is SGHTA and CDR2 is FQGTGA in the germline V gene. CDR3 loop: CARGTGTGTYEQYF. The CDR3 DNA is TGTGCTAGAGGTACCGGGACAGGGACCTACGAGCAGTACTTC. The whole variable domain, remainder taken from reference TRBV7-3 and TRBJ2-7, is GAGVSQTPSNKVTEKGKYVELRCDPISGHTALYWYRQSLGQGPEFLIYFQGTGAADDSGLPNDRFFAVRPEGSVSTLKIQRTERGDSAVYLCARGTGTGTYEQYFGPGTRLTVT.

A few counts support this clonotype. This chain connects TRBV9 to TRBJ2-2, with 10 bases fitting TRBD2. CDR3 length: 18 residues. Per the germline V gene, CDR1 is SGDLS and CDR2 is YYNGEE. V was pared by 4 bases and J by 6 bases, with 15 bases of the junction left unmatched. Written as DNA, the CDR3 is TGTGCCAGCAGCTCAGGGGAGCGGGGGGGAAGGTTTTCCGGGGAGCTGTTTTTT. Amino acid sequence: CASSSGERGGRFSGELFF.

This clonotype was counted many times. The chain uses TRBV19 and TRBJ2-5; 7 bases fit TRBD1. Germline V gene data show CDR1 as LNHDA and CDR2 as SQIVND (reference sequence). This CDR3 comprises 15 residues. V was clipped by 6 bases and J by 0 bases; unmatched bases: 7. CDR3 residues: CASSWDSLNQETQYF. CDR3 bases: TGTGCCAGTAGCTGGGACAGCCTCAACCAAGAGACCCAGTACTTC.

The sample holds many counts of this clonotype. V gene TRBV2 combines with J gene TRBJ2-7; TRBD2 is a possible D gene (5 bases). Trimming left V 0 bases short and J 7 bases short, with 10 bases between. The CDR3 covers 13 residues. Germline V gives CDR1 SNHLY, CDR2 FYNNEI. The DNA for the CDR3 is TGTGCCAGCAGTGAAGCGATCGGCGGGGAGCAGTACTTC. It codes for CASSEAIGGEQYF. The full variable domain, completed using reference TRBV2 and TRBJ2-7, is EPEVTQTPSHQVTQMGQEVILRCVPISNHLYFYWYRQILGQKVEFLVSFYNNEISEKSEIFDDQFSVERPDGSNFTLKIRSTKLEDSAMYFCASSEAIGGEQYFGPGTRLTVT.

This clonotype was detected many times. The chain combines TRBV7-9 with TRBJ1-2; TRBD1 agrees at 8 bases. Germline trimming cut 5 bases from V and 8 bases from J; bases unmatched to any gene: 7. This CDR3 has 13 amino acids. Germline loops: CDR1 SEHNR, CDR2 FQNEAQ (reference sequence). The CDR3 loop is CASSRQGINGYTF. CDR3 in DNA: TGTGCCAGCAGCCGACAGGGGATCAACGGCTACACCTTC.